Below, one T cell receptor beta chain is given with its context. These data are taken from a study of blood T cell repertoires in COVID-19. The wider study: From T cells, B-cell-depleted T cells, or PBMCs came the material, which was cDNA or gDNA.

Authors' processing steps: Using reference gene primer amplification, nucleated cell counts were estimated. Here immunoSEQ multiplex PCR was the method, and the copy in TCRdb shows in-frame clones only, minus some. The D gene and trimming were derived from the DNA, and the V and J assignments and clone size from that table. The table has approximately 250,000 clones, around 86% seen once. The germline V gene has CDR1 SQVTM and CDR2 ANQGSEA. The CDR3 is 13 amino acids. Between the trimmed V and J ends, which lost 4 bases and 7 bases, there was a span of 16 bases. The chain links TRBV29-1 to TRBJ1-1; D uncertain. The clonotype comes from a man aged 25-45 years who had recovered from COVID-19. The specimen sequenced was peripheral blood. Here the CDR3 reads CSVGGLGSVEAFF. The CDR3 DNA reads TGCAGCGTTGGCGGTCTTGGGTCGGTTGAAGCTTTCTTT.